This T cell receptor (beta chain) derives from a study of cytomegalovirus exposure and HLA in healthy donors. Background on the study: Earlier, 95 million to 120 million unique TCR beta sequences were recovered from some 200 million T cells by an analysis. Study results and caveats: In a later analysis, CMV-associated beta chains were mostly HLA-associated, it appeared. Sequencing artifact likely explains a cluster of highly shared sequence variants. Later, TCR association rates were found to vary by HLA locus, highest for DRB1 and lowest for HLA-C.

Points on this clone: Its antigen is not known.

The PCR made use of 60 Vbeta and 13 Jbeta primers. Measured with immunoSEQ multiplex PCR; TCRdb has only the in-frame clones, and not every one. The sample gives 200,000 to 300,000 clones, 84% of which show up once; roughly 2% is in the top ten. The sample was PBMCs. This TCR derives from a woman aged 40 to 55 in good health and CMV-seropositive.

CDR3 in DNA: TGTGCCAGCAGCTTAGAAGGCAGGGCGGACATTCAGTACTTC. It specifies CASSLEGRADIQYF. The chain carries TRBV7-2 and TRBJ2-4, with D maybe TRBD1 (5 bases). V dropped 1 base and J dropped 8 bases, with 12 bases sitting between them. CDR1 is SGHTA and CDR2 is FQGNSA in the germline V gene. The CDR3 extends over 14 amino acids.